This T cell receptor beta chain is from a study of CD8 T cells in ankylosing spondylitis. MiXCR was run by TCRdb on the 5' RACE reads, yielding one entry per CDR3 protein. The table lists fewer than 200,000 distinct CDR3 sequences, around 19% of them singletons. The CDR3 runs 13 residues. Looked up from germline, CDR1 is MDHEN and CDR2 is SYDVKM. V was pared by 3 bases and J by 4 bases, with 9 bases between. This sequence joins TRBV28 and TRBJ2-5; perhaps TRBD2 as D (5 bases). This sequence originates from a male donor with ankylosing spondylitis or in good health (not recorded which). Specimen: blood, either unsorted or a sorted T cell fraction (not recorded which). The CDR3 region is CASSFSAGETQYF. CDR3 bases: TGTGCCAGCAGTTTTTCTGCGGGAGAGACCCAGTACTTC.